Here is one TCR beta chain with its context. What antigen it recognizes has not been identified. Per-base quality was not reported, and no clone a single base away is much larger than it. The data were taken from a study of blood T cell repertoires in COVID-19 (dated by TCRdb to 2018 to 2020). For the wider study: Samples from collaborators originated in the United States, Italy and Spain and spanned both the acute and convalescent phases of COVID-19. The repertoires were made available in a free public database intended to serve as a resource for research on the immune response to SARS-CoV-2. The samples were drawn from the first 160 participants of the ongoing ImmuneRACE study and from 1,254 subjects provided by 6 global collaborators. Subjects who had been exposed to COVID-19, were actively infected with it, or had recovered from it provided the deeply sampled blood TCRbeta repertoires that made up the dataset. The material from the prospective study consisted of cDNA or gDNA derived from T cells, B-cell-depleted T cells, or PBMCs. HLA class I and class II types, where available, came from metadata supplied by the sample provider rather than from assay-based typing. Nearly every sample came with metadata listing a de-identified subject ID, COVID-19 status, age in years and sex.

The immunoSEQ Assay, a bias-controlled multiplex PCR, was used to amplify TCRbeta CDR3 regions from genomic DNA. The published analysis was carried out like this. Nucleated cell counts per sample were estimated from amplification of reference gene primers within the assay. To quantify the absolute abundance of each unique TCRbeta CDR3 rearrangement, sequence reads were collapsed and filtered. For each sample, productive Simpson clonality was calculated as the square root of Simpson's diversity index over productive rearrangements. Imported from immuneACCESS, the table was reduced by TCRdb to in-frame sequences with V and J called. These copies leave out some clones; in studies compared against another copy, an unresolved V gene accounts for under half, and the cause of the remainder is not known. For V, J and clone size, that table is used; D and trimming come from the DNA. A total of more than 75,000 clones appear in this sample, more than 70% of them only once. The ten biggest clones cover about 2.3% of the sample.

The full study reports these points: The amount of clinical and demographic metadata varied by source and participant and was provided uncurated.

Each collaborating institution followed its own protocols to collect whole blood in K2EDTA tubes. For TCRbeta analysis, collaborators shipped samples as frozen whole blood, isolated PBMCs, or DNA extracted from either of those sample types. Measured from the cysteine to the phenylalanine, the CDR3 is 15 residues long. The only DNA kept is the CDR3, 45 bases in frame from the first base. The germline V gene (reference sequence) provides CDR1 GTSNPN and CDR2 SVGIG. V lost 5 bases and J lost 2 bases; the stretch between them is 17 bases long. The chain joins TRBV30 to TRBJ2-3, and perhaps TRBD1 as D gene, on 6 matching bases. The sequence derives from a man in his fifties with acute or convalescent COVID-19. What was sequenced was peripheral blood. The nucleotide sequence is TGTGCCTGGGGGGGTGGGGGCTACATCACAGATACGCAGTATTTT. Its protein is CAWGGGGYITDTQYF. Beyond the CDR3, the reference TRBV30 and TRBJ2-3 genes provide the residues; the full variable domain reads: SQTIHQWPATLVQPVGSPLSLECTVEGTSNPNLYWYRQAAGRGLQLLFYSVGIGQISSEVPQNLSASRPQDRQFILSSKKLLLSDSGFYLCAWGGGGYITDTQYFGPGTRLTVL.